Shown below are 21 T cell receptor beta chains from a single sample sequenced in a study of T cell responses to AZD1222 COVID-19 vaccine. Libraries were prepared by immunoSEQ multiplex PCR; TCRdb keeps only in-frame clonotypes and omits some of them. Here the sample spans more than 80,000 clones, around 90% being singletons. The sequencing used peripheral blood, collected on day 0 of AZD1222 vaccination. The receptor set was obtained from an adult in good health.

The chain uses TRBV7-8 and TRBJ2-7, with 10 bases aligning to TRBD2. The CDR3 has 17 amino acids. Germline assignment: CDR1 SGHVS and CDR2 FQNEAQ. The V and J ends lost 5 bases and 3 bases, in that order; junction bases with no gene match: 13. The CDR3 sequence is CASSPPLRLAGRYEQYF. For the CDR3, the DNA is TGTGCCAGCAGCCCACCCTTGAGACTAGCGGGTCGCTACGAGCAGTACTTC.

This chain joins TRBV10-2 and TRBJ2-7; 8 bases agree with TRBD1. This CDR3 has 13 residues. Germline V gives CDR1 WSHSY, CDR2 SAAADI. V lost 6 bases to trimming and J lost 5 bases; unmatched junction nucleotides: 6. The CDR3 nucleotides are TGCGCCAGCAGGACAGGGGTTCTCAACGAGCAGTACTTC. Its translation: CASRTGVLNEQYF.

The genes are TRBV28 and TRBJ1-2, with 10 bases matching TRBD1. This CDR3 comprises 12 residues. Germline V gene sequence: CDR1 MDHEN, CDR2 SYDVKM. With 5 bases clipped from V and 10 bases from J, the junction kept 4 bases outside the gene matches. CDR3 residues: CASSAGTGDYTF. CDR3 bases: TGTGCCAGCAGTGCCGGGACAGGGGACTACACCTTC.

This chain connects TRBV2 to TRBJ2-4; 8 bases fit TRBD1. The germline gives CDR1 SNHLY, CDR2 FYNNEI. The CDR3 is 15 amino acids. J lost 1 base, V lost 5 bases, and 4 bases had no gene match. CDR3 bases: TGTGCCAGCAGTTTTGCAGGGGGCGCCAAAAACATTCAGTACTTC. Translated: CASSFAGGAKNIQYF. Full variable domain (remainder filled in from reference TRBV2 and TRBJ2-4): EPEVTQTPSHQVTQMGQEVILRCVPISNHLYFYWYRQILGQKVEFLVSFYNNEISEKSEIFDDQFSVERPDGSNFTLKIRSTKLEDSAMYFCASSFAGGAKNIQYFGAGTRLSVL.

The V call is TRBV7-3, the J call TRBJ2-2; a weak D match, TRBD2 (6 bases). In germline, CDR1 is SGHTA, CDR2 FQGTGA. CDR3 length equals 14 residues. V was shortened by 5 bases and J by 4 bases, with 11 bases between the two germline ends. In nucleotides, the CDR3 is TGTGCCAGCAGCCCGCATAGCGGCACCGGGGAGCTGTTTTTT. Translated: CASSPHSGTGELFF.

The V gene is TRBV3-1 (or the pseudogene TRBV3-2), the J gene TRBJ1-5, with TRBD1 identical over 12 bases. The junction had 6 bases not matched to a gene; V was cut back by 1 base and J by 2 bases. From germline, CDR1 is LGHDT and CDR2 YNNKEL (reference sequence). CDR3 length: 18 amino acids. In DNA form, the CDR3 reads TGTGCCAGCAGCCAAGGGGGACAGGGGGCGGGAGGCAATCAGCCCCAGCATTTT. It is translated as CASSQGGQGAGGNQPQHF.

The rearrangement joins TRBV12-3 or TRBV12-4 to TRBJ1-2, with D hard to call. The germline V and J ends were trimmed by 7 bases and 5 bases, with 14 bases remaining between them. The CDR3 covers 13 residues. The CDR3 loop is CASTGRYSYGYTF. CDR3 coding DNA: TGTGCCAGCACCGGACGTTACTCTTATGGCTACACCTTC.

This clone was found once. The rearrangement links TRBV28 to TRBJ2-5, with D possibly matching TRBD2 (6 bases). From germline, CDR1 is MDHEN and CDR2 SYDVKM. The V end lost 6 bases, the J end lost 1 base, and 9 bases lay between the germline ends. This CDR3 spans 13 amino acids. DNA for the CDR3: TGTGCCAGCAGGGGGGGATCCCAAGAGACCCAGTACTTC. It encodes CASRGGSQETQYF.

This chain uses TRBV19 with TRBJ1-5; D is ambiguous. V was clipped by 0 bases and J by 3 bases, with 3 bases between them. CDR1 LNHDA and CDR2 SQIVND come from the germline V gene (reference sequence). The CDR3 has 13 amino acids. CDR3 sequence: CASSIDPNQPQHF. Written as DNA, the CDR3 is TGTGCCAGTAGTATAGACCCCAATCAGCCCCAGCATTTT.

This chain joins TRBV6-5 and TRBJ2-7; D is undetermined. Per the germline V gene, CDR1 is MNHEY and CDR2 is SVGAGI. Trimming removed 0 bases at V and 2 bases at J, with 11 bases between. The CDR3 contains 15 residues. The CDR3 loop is CASSYSITRPYEQYF. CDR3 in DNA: TGTGCCAGCAGTTACTCGATTACGCGGCCCTACGAGCAGTACTTC.

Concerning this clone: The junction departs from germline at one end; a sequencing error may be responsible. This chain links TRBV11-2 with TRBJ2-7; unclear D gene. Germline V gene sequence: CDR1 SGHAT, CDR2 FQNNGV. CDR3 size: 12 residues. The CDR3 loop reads CASSPTHYGQYF. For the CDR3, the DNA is TGTGCCAGCAGCCCCACCCACTACGGGCAGTACTTC. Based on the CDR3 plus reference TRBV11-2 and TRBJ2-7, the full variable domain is EAGVAQSPRYKIIEKRQSVAFWCNPISGHATLYWYQQILGQGPKLLIQFQNNGVVDDSQLPKDRFSAERLKGVDSTLKIQPAKLEDSAVYLCASSPTHYGQYFGPGTRLTVT.

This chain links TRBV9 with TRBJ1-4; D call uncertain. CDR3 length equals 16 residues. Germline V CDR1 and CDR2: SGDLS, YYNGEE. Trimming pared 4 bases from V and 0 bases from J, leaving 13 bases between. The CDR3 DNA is TGTGCCAGCAGCATCTCTGACGGTCCAACTAATGAAAAACTGTTTTTT. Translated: CASSISDGPTNEKLFF.

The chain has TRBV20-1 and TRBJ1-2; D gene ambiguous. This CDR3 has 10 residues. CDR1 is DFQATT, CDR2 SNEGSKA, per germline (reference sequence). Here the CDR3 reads CKWKGNGYTF. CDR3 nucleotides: TGCAAGTGGAAGGGCAATGGCTACACCTTC.

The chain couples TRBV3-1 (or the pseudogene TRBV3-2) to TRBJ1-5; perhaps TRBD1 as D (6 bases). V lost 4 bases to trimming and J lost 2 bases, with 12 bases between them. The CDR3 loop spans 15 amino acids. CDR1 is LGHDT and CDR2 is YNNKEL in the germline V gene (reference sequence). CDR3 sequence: CASSLRQAGNQPQHF. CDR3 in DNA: TGTGCCAGCAGCCTTCGACAGGCCGGCAATCAGCCCCAGCATTTT.

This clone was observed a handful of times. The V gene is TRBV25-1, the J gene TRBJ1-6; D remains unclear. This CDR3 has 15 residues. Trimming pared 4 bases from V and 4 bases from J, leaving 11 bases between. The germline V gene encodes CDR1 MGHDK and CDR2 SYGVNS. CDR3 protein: CASSAYNSYNSPLHF. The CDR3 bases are TGTGCCAGCAGTGCATACAACTCATATAATTCACCCCTCCACTTT.

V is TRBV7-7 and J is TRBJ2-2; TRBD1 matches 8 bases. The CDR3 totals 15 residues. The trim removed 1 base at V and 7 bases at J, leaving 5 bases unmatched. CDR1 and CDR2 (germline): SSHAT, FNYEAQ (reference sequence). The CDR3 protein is CASSLEGQGYGELFF. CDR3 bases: TGTGCCAGCAGCTTAGAAGGACAGGGTTACGGGGAGCTGTTTTTT.

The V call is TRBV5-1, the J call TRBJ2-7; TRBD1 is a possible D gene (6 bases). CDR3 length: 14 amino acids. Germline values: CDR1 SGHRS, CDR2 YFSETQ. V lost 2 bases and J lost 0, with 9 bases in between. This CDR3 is CASSLQGSSYEQYF. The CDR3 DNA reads TGCGCCAGCAGCTTACAGGGCAGCTCCTACGAGCAGTACTTC.

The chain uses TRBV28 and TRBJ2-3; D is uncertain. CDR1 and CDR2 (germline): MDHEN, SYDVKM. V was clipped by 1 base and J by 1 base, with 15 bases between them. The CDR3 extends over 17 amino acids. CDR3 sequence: CASSLSATVAGTDTQYF. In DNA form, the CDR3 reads TGTGCCAGCAGTTTATCCGCCACGGTAGCTGGCACAGATACGCAGTATTTT. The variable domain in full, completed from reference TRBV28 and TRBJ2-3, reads DVKVTQSSRYLVKRTGEKVFLECVQDMDHENMFWYRQDPGLGLRLIYFSYDVKMKEKGDIPEGYSVSREKKERFSLILESASTNQTSMYLCASSLSATVAGTDTQYFGPGTRLTVL.

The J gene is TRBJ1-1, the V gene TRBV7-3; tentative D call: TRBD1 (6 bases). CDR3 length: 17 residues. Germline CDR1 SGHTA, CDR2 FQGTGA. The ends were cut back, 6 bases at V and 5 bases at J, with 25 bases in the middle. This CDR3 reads CASRLTGGETRGTEAFF. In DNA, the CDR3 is TGTGCCAGCAGACTGACCGGCGGGGAAACGAGGGGGACTGAAGCTTTCTTT.

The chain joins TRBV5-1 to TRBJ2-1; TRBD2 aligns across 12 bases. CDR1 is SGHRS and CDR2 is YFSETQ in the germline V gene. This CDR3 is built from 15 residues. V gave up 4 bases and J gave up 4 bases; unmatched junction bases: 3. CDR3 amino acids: CASSLGLAGYNEQFF. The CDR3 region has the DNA TGCGCCAGCAGCCTAGGACTAGCGGGATACAATGAGCAGTTCTTC.

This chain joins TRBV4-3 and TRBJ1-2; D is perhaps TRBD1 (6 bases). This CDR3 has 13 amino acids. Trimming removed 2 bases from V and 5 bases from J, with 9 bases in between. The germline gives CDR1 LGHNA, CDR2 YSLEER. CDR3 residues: CASSQSRGYGYTF. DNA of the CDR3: TGCGCCAGCAGCCAAAGCAGGGGATATGGCTACACCTTC.